The 13 T cell receptor beta chains given below trace back to one sample, sequenced in a study of T cell clusters in autoimmune cytopenias. TRB amplification used approximately 250 ng of peripheral blood genomic DNA. One tube held mixed TRB-A and TRB-B primer pools for touch-down PCR. TCRdb reanalyzed the multiplex PCR reads, giving one entry per CDR3 protein sequence and no DNA. The sample spans roughly 6,500 distinct CDR3 sequences; the ten largest clones claim approximately 7.6%. These data were likewise used in another study, on T cell repertoires in aging, cancer and after chemotherapy.

What was sequenced was peripheral blood. These receptors were taken from a human donor in good health.

The rearrangement uses TRBV28 and TRBJ1-6; the TCRdb call, TRBD1, lacks DNA for checking. The CDR3 covers 15 residues. The germline gives CDR1 MDHEN, CDR2 SYDVKM. The CDR3 region is CASSLGSTGDSPLHF.

This clonotype ranks as medium-sized in terms of frequency. This chain uses TRBV12-3 or TRBV12-4 with TRBJ1-2; TCRdb returns TRBD1, unconfirmable since there is no DNA. The CDR3 spans 14 residues. Here the CDR3 reads CASSTWDRSHGYTF.

This clonotype is deemed medium-sized by its frequency. The chain couples TRBV12-3 or TRBV12-4 to TRBJ1-2. The CDR3 contains 14 residues. CDR3 in amino acids: CASSRLKINYGYTF.

The chain carries TRBV6-2 or TRBV6-3 and TRBJ1-1; there is no DNA to check the TCRdb D call of TRBD1. The CDR3 runs 11 residues. Germline V gene lookup returns CDR1 MNHEY and CDR2 SVGEGT. CDR3 loop: CASSPGLEAFF.

V gene TRBV6-5 combines with J gene TRBJ1-1; the D call from TCRdb, TRBD1, cannot be confirmed without DNA. CDR3 length equals 14 residues. Per the germline V gene, CDR1 is MNHEY and CDR2 is SVGAGI. This chain's CDR3 is CASGKGVSNTEAFF.

According to its frequency, this clonotype is medium-sized. This chain uses TRBV18 with TRBJ2-5; TCRdb designates TRBD2, a call that cannot be tested without DNA. The CDR3 spans 14 residues. The germline gives CDR1 KGHSH, CDR2 LQKENI. The CDR3 sequence is CASSPMSSRETQYF.

In terms of frequency, this clonotype is medium-sized. The chain joins TRBV6-1 to TRBJ1-2; TCRdb selects TRBD1, and the lack of DNA leaves this call unchecked. This CDR3 spans 15 amino acids. Germline V CDR1 and CDR2: MNHNS, SASEGT. The CDR3 region is CASTFEGGGDYGYTF.

This clonotype ranks as medium-sized in terms of frequency. V is TRBV29-1 and J is TRBJ2-7. Germline assignment: CDR1 SQVTM and CDR2 ANQGSEA. The CDR3 contains 13 residues. The CDR3 reads CSVENPSSYEQYF.

The V call is TRBV6-1, the J call TRBJ1-2; TCRdb returns TRBD1, unconfirmable since there is no DNA. The CDR3 is made up of 13 amino acids. The germline V gene has CDR1 MNHNS and CDR2 SASEGT. The chain's CDR3 is CATGQGGFYGYTF.

The V gene is TRBV5-6, the J gene TRBJ1-5. The CDR3 sequence is 14 residues long. Per the germline V gene, CDR1 is SGHDT and CDR2 is YYEEEE. CDR3 sequence: CASGSSWSNQPQHF. Full variable domain (remainder filled in from reference TRBV5-6 and TRBJ1-5): DAGVTQSPTHLIKTRGQQVTLRCSPKSGHDTVSWYQQALGQGPQFIFQYYEEEERQRGNFPDRFSGHQFPNYSSELNVNALLLGDSALYLCASGSSWSNQPQHFGDGTRLSIL.

According to its frequency, this clonotype is medium-sized (0.01 to 0.1%). This sequence joins TRBV12-3 or TRBV12-4 and TRBJ1-2; TCRdb designates TRBD1, a call that cannot be tested without DNA. This CDR3 is 16 amino acids long. The chain's CDR3 is CASSLAGGQGPLGYTF.

This chain joins TRBV7-9 and TRBJ1-2. The germline CDR1 and CDR2 sequences are SEHNR and FQNEAQ (reference sequence). The CDR3 is made up of 12 amino acids. The CDR3 protein is CASSVRDYGYTF.

CDR3 sequence reads: CSAPAGEDYNEQFF. The J gene is TRBJ2-1, the V gene TRBV20-1; TCRdb calls TRBD2, which cannot be checked without DNA. The germline CDR1 and CDR2 sequences are DFQATT and SNEGSKA (reference sequence). The CDR3 length is 14 residues.